A selection of T cell receptor beta chains follows, all from one sample in a study of blood T cell repertoires in COVID-19. Assay used: immunoSEQ multiplex PCR; TCRdb lists only in-frame clones, some missing. The sample holds about 71,000 clones, approximately 90% seen once. The specimen was peripheral blood. The receptors originated from a woman between 18 and 29 years old with acute or convalescent COVID-19. CDR3s include the opening cysteine and the closing phenylalanine or tryptophan. The D gene is left open where the match is weak. Part of the rows lack a size; the others show once, few, many or a class for expanded clones.

>TRBD1|-|TRBV18|TRBJ2-5
CASSGQGEETQYF
TGTGCCAGCTCCGGACAGGGCGAAGAGACCCAGTACTTC
>TRBD1|-|TRBV7-9|TRBJ2-1
CASSLGWDRGQSSYNEQFF
TGTGCCAGCAGCTTAGGATGGGACAGGGGCCAGAGCTCCTACAATGAGCAGTTCTTC
>-|-|TRBV2|TRBJ1-5
CASTAQAGSIQPQHF
TGTGCCAGCACAGCTCAGGCAGGAAGTATTCAGCCCCAGCATTTT
>TRBD2|-|TRBV30|TRBJ2-7
CAWRKKLGGRYEQYF
TGTGCCTGGAGAAAAAAACTGGGGGGGAGGTACGAGCAGTACTTC
>-|-|TRBV5-5|TRBJ1-2
CASSFSGTDARGRGYTF
TGTGCCAGCAGTTTTTCCGGGACGGACGCTCGCGGGAGGGGCTACACCTTC
>TRBD2|once|TRBV2|TRBJ2-1
CASSATSGSAYNEQFF
TGTGCCAGCAGTGCTACTAGCGGGAGTGCCTACAATGAGCAGTTCTTC
>TRBD1|-|TRBV5-6|TRBJ1-3
CASSSGQGWGTIYF
TGTGCCAGCAGCTCCGGACAGGGCTGGGGCACCATATATTTT
>-|-|TRBV18|TRBJ2-3
CASSLRGLSGTDTQYF
TGTGCCAGCTCACTAAGAGGACTTTCTGGCACAGATACGCAGTATTTT
>-|-|TRBV2|TRBJ1-2
CASSEQGPYGYTF
TGTGCCAGCAGTGAACAGGGCCCCTATGGCTACACCTTC
>-|-|TRBV28|TRBJ1-2
CASSFSANYGYTF
TGTGCCAGCAGTTTTAGCGCTAACTATGGCTACACCTTC
>TRBD1|-|TRBV15|TRBJ2-1
CATQGQVSNEQFF
TGTGCCACCCAGGGACAGGTCTCCAATGAGCAGTTCTTC
>-|-|TRBV7-8|TRBJ2-5
CASKGLQETQYF
TGTGCCAGCAAAGGACTCCAAGAGACCCAGTACTTC
>-|-|TRBV7-9|TRBJ2-1
CASSLEQGFYNEQFF
TGTGCCAGCAGCTTGGAACAGGGTTTCTACAATGAGCAGTTCTTC
>-|-|TRBV11-2|TRBJ1-1
CASSYQTGTLSTFF
TGTGCCAGCAGCTATCAGACAGGAACACTGTCGACTTTCTTT
>-|-|TRBV15|TRBJ1-1
CATSRDSRANTEAFF
TGTGCCACCAGCAGAGATAGTCGAGCGAACACTGAAGCTTTCTTT
>-|-|TRBV19|TRBJ2-1
CASSIMDSLGNEQFF
TGTGCCAGTAGTATAATGGACTCCCTAGGGAATGAGCAGTTCTTC
>-|-|TRBV4-1|TRBJ2-5
CASSQLSGSRETQYF
TGCGCCAGCAGCCAACTGTCTGGGTCGCGGGAGACCCAGTACTTC
>-|-|TRBV7-8|TRBJ2-1
CASSLGQGTEQFF
TGTGCCAGCAGCTTAGGTCAGGGGACCGAGCAGTTCTTC
>TRBD1|-|TRBV5-6|TRBJ1-2
CASSRQGLSYGYTF
TGTGCCAGCAGCCGACAGGGGTTGAGCTATGGCTACACCTTC
>TRBD2|-|TRBV7-6|TRBJ2-3
CASSPRGGAVFSTDTQYF
TGTGCCAGCAGCCCCCGGGGGGGGGCGGTTTTTTCCACAGATACGCAGTATTTT
>-|-|TRBV2|TRBJ1-1
CASTTQGHTEAFF
TGTGCCAGCACTACACAGGGTCACACTGAAGCTTTCTTT
>-|-|TRBV3-1/TRBV3-2|TRBJ2-5
CASSQVGGASRETQYF
TGTGCCAGCAGCCAAGTTGGGGGGGCAAGTCGAGAGACCCAGTACTTC
>-|-|TRBV18|TRBJ1-3
CASSPDRPRSGNTIYF
TGTGCCAGCTCACCAGACAGGCCTCGCTCTGGAAACACCATATATTTT
>-|-|TRBV10-2|TRBJ1-2
CASSEVRMTYGYTF
TGCGCCAGCAGTGAGGTCAGGATGACCTATGGCTACACCTTC
>TRBD1|once|TRBV5-6|TRBJ1-2
CASSPGQGGYGYTF
TGTGCCAGCAGCCCGGGACAGGGCGGCTATGGCTACACCTTC
>-|-|TRBV28|TRBJ2-2
CASSFWTDTGELFF
TGTGCCAGCAGTTTCTGGACAGACACCGGGGAGCTGTTTTTT
>-|-|TRBV5-5|TRBJ1-2
CASSFRQAIYGYTF
TGTGCCAGCAGCTTTAGACAGGCGATTTATGGCTACACCTTC
>TRBD1|-|TRBV19|TRBJ2-7
CASSKRGSGGAYEQYF
TGTGCCAGTAGTAAGAGGGGGTCAGGGGGCGCCTACGAGCAGTACTTC
>TRBD1|-|TRBV19|TRBJ1-1
CASRPWTGGTEAFF
TGTGCCAGTAGACCGTGGACAGGGGGCACTGAAGCTTTCTTT
>TRBD2|-|TRBV30|TRBJ2-1
CAWSDPTSGSYNEQFF
TGTGCCTGGAGTGACCCGACTAGCGGTTCCTACAATGAGCAGTTCTTC
>-|once|TRBV7-2|TRBJ2-1
CASSNPGRYNEQFF
TGTGCCAGCAGCAACCCAGGGCGGTACAATGAGCAGTTCTTC
>-|-|TRBV27|TRBJ1-5
CASSLAGRGNQPQHF
TGTGCCAGCAGTTTGGCAGGACGGGGGAATCAGCCCCAGCATTTT
>-|-|TRBV12-3/TRBV12-4|TRBJ2-4
CASRYTGKNIQYF
TGTGCCAGCAGGTACACGGGTAAAAACATTCAGTACTTC
>TRBD1|-|TRBV28|TRBJ1-5
CASSLSGRGIQPQHF
TGTGCCAGCAGTTTATCAGGCAGGGGGATTCAGCCCCAGCATTTT
>-|-|TRBV7-8|TRBJ1-5
CASSLGEGFDSNQPQHF
TGTGCCAGCAGCTTGGGGGAGGGTTTTGATAGCAATCAGCCCCAGCATTTT
>TRBD1|-|TRBV5-1|TRBJ1-2
CASSPGGQDPHGYTF
TGCGCCAGCAGTCCCGGAGGACAGGATCCGCATGGCTACACCTTC
>-|-|TRBV7-2|TRBJ1-3
CASSSRTPHYTGNTIYF
TGTGCCAGCAGCTCCCGGACACCACATTATACTGGAAACACCATATATTTT
>TRBD1|once|TRBV19|TRBJ1-6
CATAGTGNSPLHF
TGTGCCACCGCGGGGACAGGGAATTCACCCCTCCACTTT
>-|-|TRBV10-3|TRBJ1-1
CAISGGPNTEAFF
TGTGCCATCTCGGGGGGGCCGAACACTGAAGCTTTCTTT
>TRBD2|once|TRBV5-1|TRBJ2-3
CASSLSTAGVLRVTDTQYF
TGCGCCAGCAGCTTGTCAACCGCGGGGGTACTTCGAGTCACAGATACGCAGTATTTT
>-|-|TRBV6-2/TRBV6-3|TRBJ1-2
CASSYSERRYGYTF
TGTGCCAGCAGTTACTCGGAGAGACGCTATGGCTACACCTTC
>-|-|TRBV30|TRBJ2-5
CAWSVGGGQETQYF
TGTGCCTGGAGTGTGGGCGGAGGTCAAGAGACCCAGTACTTC
>-|-|TRBV10-3|TRBJ2-5
CAISSSEPWETQYF
TGTGCCATCAGTTCTAGCGAGCCTTGGGAGACCCAGTACTTC